The 3 T cell receptor beta chains in this list originate from one sample, sequenced in a study of cytomegalovirus exposure and HLA in healthy donors. Use of 60 Vbeta and 13 Jbeta primers characterized the PCR. Sequenced by immunoSEQ multiplex PCR; TCRdb stores in-frame clones only, minus some. Its table records about 67,000 clones. The sequencing sample was made of PBMCs. These receptors were collected from a boy between 5 and 17 years old in good health and CMV-seronegative.

The rearrangement uses TRBV2 and TRBJ1-5; maybe TRBD1 (6 bases). Trimming took 3 bases from V and 5 from J, leaving 17 bases between them. The CDR3 totals 16 residues. CDR1 and CDR2 from the germline V gene are SNHLY and FYNNEI. CDR3 protein: CASSEGGRRAHQPQHF. The CDR3 coding sequence is TGTGCCAGCAGTGAGGGGGGGCGAAGGGCCCATCAGCCCCAGCATTTT.

The genes are TRBV7-8 and TRBJ2-7; 7 bases map to TRBD1. The CDR3 runs 13 residues. J lost 3 bases, V lost 4 bases, and 3 bases had no gene match. CDR1 and CDR2 (germline): SGHVS, FQNEAQ. Here the CDR3 reads CASSWGQFYEQYF. The CDR3 DNA follows: TGTGCCAGCAGCTGGGGACAGTTCTACGAGCAGTACTTC.

V usage is TRBV4-2 and J usage is TRBJ2-1, with D uncertain. In germline, CDR1 is LGHNA, CDR2 YNFKEQ. Trimming took off 0 bases at V and 6 bases at J, with 9 bases between the two ends. This CDR3 spans 14 amino acids. The CDR3 sequence: CASSQDPTPNEQFF. The CDR3 DNA reads as TGTGCCAGCAGCCAAGATCCGACTCCCAATGAGCAGTTCTTC.